This TCR beta chain was found in a study of T cell responses to AZD1222 COVID-19 vaccine. Study findings and constraints: Females outnumbered males among donors, who were mostly white British; clonal diversity was possibly underestimated. Rises in breadth and depth of Spike-specific TCRs came after two AZD1222 doses. CD4 TCRs linked to vaccination spanned spike, dominating at 160-218 and 743-854. Among those given AZD1222, only five or six were seropositive at baseline.

The germline gives CDR1 WNHNN, CDR2 SYGVQD (reference sequence). The V gene lost 0 bases and the J gene lost 11 bases, with 11 bases spanning the gap. The CDR3 spans 13 residues. In regard to this clone: As yet, its antigen is unknown.

Produced via immunoSEQ multiplex PCR; TCRdb's table is partial and in-frame only. The sample lists about 160,000 clones; roughly nine tenths were seen once. This specimen was peripheral blood, taken on day 0 of MenACWY control vaccination. This chain connects TRBV10-1 to TRBJ1-5; D unresolved. This receptor was identified in an adult in good health. DNA for the CDR3: TGCGCCAGCAGTGAGTCAAGGGCCGGGTCCCAGCATTTT. This encodes CASSESRAGSQHF.